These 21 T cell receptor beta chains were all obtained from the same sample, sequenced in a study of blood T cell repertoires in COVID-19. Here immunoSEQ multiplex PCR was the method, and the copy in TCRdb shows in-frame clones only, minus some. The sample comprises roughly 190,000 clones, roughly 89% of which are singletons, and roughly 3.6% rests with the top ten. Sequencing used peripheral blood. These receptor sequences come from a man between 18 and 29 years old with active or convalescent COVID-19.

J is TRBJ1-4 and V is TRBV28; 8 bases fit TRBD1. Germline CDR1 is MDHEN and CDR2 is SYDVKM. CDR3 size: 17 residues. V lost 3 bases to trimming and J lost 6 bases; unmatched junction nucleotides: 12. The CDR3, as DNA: TGTGCCAGCAGTTTCCCGTTTCGGACAGGGACCTATGAAAAACTGTTTTTT. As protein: CASSFPFRTGTYEKLFF.

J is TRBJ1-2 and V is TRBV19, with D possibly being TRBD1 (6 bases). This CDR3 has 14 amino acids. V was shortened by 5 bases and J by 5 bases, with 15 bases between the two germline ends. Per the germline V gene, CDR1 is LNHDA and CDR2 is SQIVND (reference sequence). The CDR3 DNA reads TGTGCCAGTAGTCCTGGGGGGGCGCGGTATGGCTACACCTTC. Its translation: CASSPGGARYGYTF.

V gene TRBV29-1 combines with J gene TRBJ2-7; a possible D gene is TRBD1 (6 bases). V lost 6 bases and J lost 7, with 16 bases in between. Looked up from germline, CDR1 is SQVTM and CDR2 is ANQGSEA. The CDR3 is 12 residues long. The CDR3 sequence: CSVGLGAREQYF. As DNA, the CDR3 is TGCAGCGTGGGGTTGGGGGCGCGGGAGCAGTACTTC.

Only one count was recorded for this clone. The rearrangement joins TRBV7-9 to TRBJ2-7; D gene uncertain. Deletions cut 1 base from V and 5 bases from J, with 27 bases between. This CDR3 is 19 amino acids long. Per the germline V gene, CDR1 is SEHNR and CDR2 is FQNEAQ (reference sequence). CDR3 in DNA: TGTGCCAGCAGCTTAGTTTCAGCGAAATTGATCCCCCGAGCGAACGAGCAGTACTTC. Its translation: CASSLVSAKLIPRANEQYF.

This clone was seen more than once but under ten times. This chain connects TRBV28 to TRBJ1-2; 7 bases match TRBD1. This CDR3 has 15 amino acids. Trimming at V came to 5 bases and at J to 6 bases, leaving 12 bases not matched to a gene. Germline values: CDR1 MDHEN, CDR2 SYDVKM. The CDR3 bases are TGTGCCAGCAGTCCCCTTGGAAGACAGGGCAATGGCTACACCTTC. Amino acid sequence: CASSPLGRQGNGYTF.

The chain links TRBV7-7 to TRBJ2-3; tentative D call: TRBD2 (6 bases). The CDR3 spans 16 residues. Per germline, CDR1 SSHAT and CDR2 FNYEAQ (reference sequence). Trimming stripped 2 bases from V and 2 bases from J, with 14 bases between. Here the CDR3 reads CASSLSPGGSTDTQYF. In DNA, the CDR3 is TGTGCCAGCAGCTTATCGCCAGGAGGGTCCACAGATACGCAGTATTTT.

CDR3 sequence (DNA): TGTGCCAGCAGCGAATTACAGGGAGGGTTAGGAGATACGCAGTATTTT. Protein: CASSELQGGLGDTQYF. V gene TRBV7-2 combines with J gene TRBJ2-3, with D possibly matching TRBD2 (7 bases). The CDR3 consists of 16 residues. The V gene's germline CDR1 is SGHTA and CDR2 FQGNSA. V was pared by 5 bases and J by 5 bases, with 20 bases between.

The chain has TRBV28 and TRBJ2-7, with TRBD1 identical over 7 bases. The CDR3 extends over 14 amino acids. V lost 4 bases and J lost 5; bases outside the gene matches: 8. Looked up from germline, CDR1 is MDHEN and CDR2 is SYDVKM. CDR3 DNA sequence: TGTGCCAGCAGTTCGACAGGGACCTCGGACGAGCAGTACGTC. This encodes CASSSTGTSDEQYV.

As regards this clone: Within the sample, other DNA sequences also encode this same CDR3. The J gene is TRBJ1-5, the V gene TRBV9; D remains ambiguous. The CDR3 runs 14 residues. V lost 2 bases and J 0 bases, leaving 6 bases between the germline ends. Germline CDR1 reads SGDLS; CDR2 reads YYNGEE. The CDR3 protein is CASSVGHSNQPQHF. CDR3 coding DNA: TGTGCCAGCAGCGTTGGGCATAGCAATCAGCCCCAGCATTTT. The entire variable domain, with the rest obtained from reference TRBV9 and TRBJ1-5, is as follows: DSGVTQTPKHLITATGQRVTLRCSPRSGDLSVYWYQQSLDQGLQFLIQYYNGEERAKGNILERFSAQQFPDLHSELNLSSLELGDSALYFCASSVGHSNQPQHFGDGTRLSIL.

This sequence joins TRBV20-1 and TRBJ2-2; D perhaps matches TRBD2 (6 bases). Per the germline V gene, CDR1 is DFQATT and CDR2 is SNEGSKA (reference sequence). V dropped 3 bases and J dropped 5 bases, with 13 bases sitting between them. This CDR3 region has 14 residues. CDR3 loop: CSASFGRRTGELFF. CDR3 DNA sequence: TGCAGTGCTAGTTTCGGGAGAAGAACCGGGGAGCTGTTTTTT.

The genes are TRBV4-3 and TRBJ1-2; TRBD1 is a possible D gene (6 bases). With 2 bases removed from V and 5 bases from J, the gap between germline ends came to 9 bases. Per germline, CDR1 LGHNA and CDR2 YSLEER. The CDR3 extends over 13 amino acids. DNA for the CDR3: TGCGCCAGCAGCCAATTAGGGGGTTATGGCTACACCTTC. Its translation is CASSQLGGYGYTF.

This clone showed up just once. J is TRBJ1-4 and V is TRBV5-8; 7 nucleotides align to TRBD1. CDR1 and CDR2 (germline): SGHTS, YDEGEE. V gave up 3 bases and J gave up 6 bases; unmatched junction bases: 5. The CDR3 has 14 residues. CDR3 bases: TGTGCCAGCAGCTATGAGACAGGGTATGAAAAACTGTTTTTT. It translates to CASSYETGYEKLFF.

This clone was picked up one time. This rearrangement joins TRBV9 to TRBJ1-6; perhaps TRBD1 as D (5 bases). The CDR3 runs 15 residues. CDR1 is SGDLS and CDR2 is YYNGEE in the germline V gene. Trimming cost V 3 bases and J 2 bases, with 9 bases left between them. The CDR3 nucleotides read TGTGCCAGCAGCGAGGGGATTACCTATAATTCACCCCTCCACTTT. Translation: CASSEGITYNSPLHF.

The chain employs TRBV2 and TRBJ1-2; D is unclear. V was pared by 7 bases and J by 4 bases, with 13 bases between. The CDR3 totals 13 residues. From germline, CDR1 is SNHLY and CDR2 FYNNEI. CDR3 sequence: CASMREGSYGYTF. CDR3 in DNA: TGTGCCAGCATGCGGGAGGGATCCTATGGCTACACCTTC.

The CDR3 loop is CASSRGLAGAADTQYF. The DNA of the CDR3 is TGCGCCAGCAGCCGTGGACTAGCGGGGGCTGCAGATACGCAGTATTTT. This chain uses TRBV5-1 with TRBJ2-3; 13 bases are shared with TRBD2. Germline values: CDR1 SGHRS, CDR2 YFSETQ. Germline trimming cut 4 bases from V and 4 bases from J; bases unmatched to any gene: 6. The CDR3 totals 16 residues.

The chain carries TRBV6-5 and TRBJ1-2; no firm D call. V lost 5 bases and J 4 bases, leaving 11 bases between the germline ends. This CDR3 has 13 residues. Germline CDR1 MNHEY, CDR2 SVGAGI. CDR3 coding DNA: TGTGCCAGCAGTACCAAGGGAGGCTATGGCTACACCTTC. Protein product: CASSTKGGYGYTF.

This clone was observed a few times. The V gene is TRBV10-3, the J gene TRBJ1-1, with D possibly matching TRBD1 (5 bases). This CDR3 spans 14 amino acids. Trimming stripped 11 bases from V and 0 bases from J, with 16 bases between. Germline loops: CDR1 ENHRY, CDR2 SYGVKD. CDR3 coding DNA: TGTGCCTCCGGGACTGCCCCTATGAACACTGAAGCTTTCTTT. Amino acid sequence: CASGTAPMNTEAFF.

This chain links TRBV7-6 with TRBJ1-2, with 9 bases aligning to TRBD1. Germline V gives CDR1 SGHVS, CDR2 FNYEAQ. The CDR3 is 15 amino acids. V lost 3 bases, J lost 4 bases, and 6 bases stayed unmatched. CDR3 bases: TGTGCCAGCAGCTTGGTGACAGGGGGATCCTATGGCTACACCTTC. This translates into CASSLVTGGSYGYTF.

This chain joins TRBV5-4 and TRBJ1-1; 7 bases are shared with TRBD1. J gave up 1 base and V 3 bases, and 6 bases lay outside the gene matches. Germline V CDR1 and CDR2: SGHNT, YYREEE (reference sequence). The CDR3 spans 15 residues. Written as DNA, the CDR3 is TGTGCCAGCAGCTCGAAGGGGGCTTGGAACACTGAAGCTTTCTTT. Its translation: CASSSKGAWNTEAFF.

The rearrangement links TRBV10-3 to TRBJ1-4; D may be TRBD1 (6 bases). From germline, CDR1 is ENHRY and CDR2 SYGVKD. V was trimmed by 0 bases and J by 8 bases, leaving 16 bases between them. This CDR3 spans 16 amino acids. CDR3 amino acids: CAISESNNRVGEKLFF. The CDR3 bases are TGTGCCATCAGTGAGTCAAATAACAGGGTTGGAGAAAAACTGTTTTTT.

CDR3 in DNA: TGCGCCAGCAGCCCGGGACAGGTGGGCGATGGCTACACCTTC. It encodes CASSPGQVGDGYTF. This chain joins TRBV5-1 and TRBJ1-2; 8 positions match TRBD1. Trimming removed 4 bases from V and 6 bases from J; junction bases left unmatched: 8. CDR3 length: 14 amino acids. Germline lookup yields CDR1 SGHRS and CDR2 YFSETQ.